Described below is a single T cell receptor (beta chain) sequence and its context. Its target antigen remains unknown. Per-base quality was not reported, and no clone a single base away is much larger than it. The trial excluded patients who had a history of autoimmune disease or who were on systemic immunosuppression. Peripheral blood for TCR sequencing was drawn from every dose cohort at baseline, at cycle 4 day 1 and at cycle 7 day 1. The samples were drawn from a first-in-human, open-label, multicenter phase I dose-escalation trial of ivuxolimab. The trial enrolled adults with locally advanced or metastatic head and neck squamous cell, hepatocellular, melanoma or renal cell carcinoma. CD4+ and CD8+ T cells were sorted separately from peripheral blood before TCR sequencing. The source of the sample is a study of OX40 agonist ivuxolimab in advanced cancers. Study-level background: The costimulatory receptor OX40 (CD134) was targeted by ivuxolimab, a fully human IgG2 agonistic monoclonal antibody. Of the roughly 50 dose-escalation patients, hepatocellular carcinoma was present in about 20, melanoma in around 15, renal cell carcinoma in 9 and head and neck cancer in 9. A male proportion of roughly 85% and a mean age of roughly 55 years, ranging from roughly 23 to 79, were recorded for the dose-escalation cohort. Peripheral TCRbeta sequencing was intended to test whether TCR sequence diversity was altered and clonal T-cell expansion was caused by ivuxolimab. Intravenous ivuxolimab was administered to patients every 2 weeks at six dose levels: 0.01, 0.1, 0.3, 1.5, 3 and 10 mg/kg. Partial responses were achieved by three dose-escalation patients, of whom one had hepatocellular carcinoma and two had cutaneous melanoma. The paper reports the monotherapy dose-escalation portion (N of about 50 patients) of the phase I ivuxolimab trial. Patients were allowed to have had prior anti-PD-1, anti-PD-L1 or anti-CTLA-4 therapy, and 40% to 45% of the dose-escalation patients had previously received checkpoint inhibitors.

Study-wide findings and limitations: The antigen specificity of the peripheral T cells that underwent clonal expansion was not determined. Low levels of normalized T-cell clonal expansion were also shown by some nonresponding patients. Partial responders in the 0.1-3.0 mg/kg groups had among the lowest normalized peripheral clonal expansion, especially among CD8+ T cells. Clonal expansion of both CD4+ and CD8+ blood T cells was observed from baseline to week 6 at doses 0.1 to 3.0 mg/kg. After ivuxolimab, CD8+ T cells had more expanded clones than CD4+ T cells on average.

The CDR3 runs 12 residues from the cysteine to the phenylalanine. The read is trimmed to its CDR3 DNA, 36 bases read in frame from base 1. Based on the germline V gene, the CDR1 and CDR2 sequences are SGDLS and YYNGEE. V gives up 1 base and J gives up 7 bases, and the segment between their germline ends measures 6 bases. Genomic DNA was extracted from sorted cells for sequencing of the TCRbeta CDR3 region. The immunoSEQ Assay was used to sequence the TCRbeta CDR3 regions. Imported from immuneACCESS, the table was reduced by TCRdb to in-frame sequences with V and J called. These copies leave out some clones; in studies compared against another copy, an unresolved V gene accounts for under half, and the cause of the remainder is not known. The sample has about 20,000 clones on record, approximately 87% of them singletons. Around 52% of the sample lies in the top ten.

The receptor was isolated from an adult with an advanced solid tumor such as melanoma, head and neck, liver or kidney cancer. Specimen: CD4+ or CD8+ T cells sorted from blood, collected in a trial of the OX40 agonist ivuxolimab. The V and J genes are TRBV9 and TRBJ2-1; the D gene cannot be named for sure. The nucleotides read TGTGCCAGCAGCGTATTTCCGAATGAGCAGTTCTTC. Its protein is CASSVFPNEQFF.